This entry lists 14 T cell receptor beta chains sequenced from one sample in a study of radiation and T cells in renal cell carcinoma. Here immunoSEQ multiplex PCR was the method, and the copy in TCRdb shows in-frame clones only, minus some. There are 40,000 to 60,000 clones in the sample; 75% to 85% occur only once, and around 29% lies in the top ten. Described time point: blood 2 weeks post-SBRT. Sample treatment: 15 Gy SBRT to primary tumor, nephrectomy 4 weeks later. The sample was blood, taken from a patient whose treatment included radiotherapy and nephrectomy. These receptors were obtained from a woman in her sixties or seventies with renal cell carcinoma.

CDR3 bases: TGTGCCAGCAGTTCCAGGACAGGGGGCGCGGCAGATACGCAGTATTTT. It yields the protein CASSSRTGGAADTQYF. The gene calls are TRBV6-5 and TRBJ2-3, with 11 bases matching TRBD1. V lost 4 bases to trimming and J lost 4 bases; unmatched junction nucleotides: 7. The germline CDR1 and CDR2 sequences are MNHEY and SVGAGI. This CDR3 spans 16 amino acids.

The V call is TRBV21-1, the J call TRBJ2-5; the table's D call, TRBD2, has no DNA check behind it. TRBV21-1 is flagged as a pseudogene. The CDR3 runs to 17 residues. DNA for the CDR3: TGTGCCAGCAGCAAAGGACTAGCGGGGGCCCGTAGAGAGACCCAGTACTTC. This codes for CASSKGLAGARRETQYF.

This clone has more than one count but fewer than ten. The V and J genes are TRBV5-6 and TRBJ1-1; weak D call: TRBD1 (5 bases). The germline V gene encodes CDR1 SGHDT and CDR2 YYEEEE. The V gene lost 1 base and the J gene lost 5 bases, with 15 bases spanning the gap. The CDR3 is 15 residues long. CDR3 sequence: CASSLWQGRRTEAFF. In nucleotides, the CDR3 is TGTGCCAGCAGCTTGTGGCAGGGCCGACGTACTGAAGCTTTCTTT.

This chain links TRBV19 with TRBJ2-3; D remains ambiguous. The CDR3 has 14 residues. The germline V gene encodes CDR1 LNHDA and CDR2 SQIVND (reference sequence). Between the trimmed V and J ends, which lost 10 bases and 0 bases, there was a span of 14 bases. The CDR3, as DNA: TGTGCCACCAAGGGCGGACCAAGCACAGATACGCAGTATTTT. It yields the protein CATKGGPSTDTQYF.

This clone was counted a few times. The chain couples TRBV19 to TRBJ1-2, with D perhaps TRBD1 (5 bases). Germline V gives CDR1 LNHDA, CDR2 SQIVND (reference sequence). Trimming took 3 bases from V and 6 from J, leaving 11 bases between them. The CDR3 loop spans 13 amino acids. As DNA, the CDR3 is TGTGCCAGTAGTATGGGGGGGAGCGATGGCTACACCTTC. This translates into CASSMGGSDGYTF.

As DNA, the CDR3 is TGTGCCAGCAGCCGAGGGGAACTAGCGGGGGCCTACGAGCAGTACTTC. Its translation: CASSRGELAGAYEQYF. The rearrangement uses TRBV4-2 and TRBJ2-7; TRBD2 aligns across 11 bases. V lost 4 bases and J lost 2; bases outside the gene matches: 7. This CDR3 has 16 residues. Germline V gene sequence: CDR1 LGHNA, CDR2 YNFKEQ.

This clone was found once. This chain links TRBV4-2 with TRBJ2-3; unclear D gene. Germline V lookup: CDR1 LGHNA, CDR2 YNFKEQ. The CDR3 spans 15 residues. Trimming shortened V by 1 base and J by 0 bases, and 8 bases separated the two germline ends. CDR3 coding DNA: TGTGCCAGCAGCCAAGCTTGGGCTAGCACAGATACGCAGTATTTT. This translates into CASSQAWASTDTQYF.

This clone was seen a handful of times. The chain has TRBV4-1 and TRBJ2-7; 9 nucleotides agree with TRBD1. CDR3 length equals 15 residues. J was trimmed by 5 bases and V by 3 bases; bases with no gene match: 8. The germline CDR1 and CDR2 sequences are MGHRA and YSYEKL. The CDR3 DNA reads TGCGCCAGCAGCCAGACCGGGACAGGGTTCAACGAGCAGTACTTC. Encoded protein: CASSQTGTGFNEQYF.

This chain uses TRBV4-2 with TRBJ1-3; 7 nucleotides agree with TRBD1. Germline V lookup: CDR1 LGHNA, CDR2 YNFKEQ. The V and J ends lost 3 bases and 0 bases, in that order; junction bases with no gene match: 2. The CDR3 is 15 amino acids. CDR3 sequence: CASSQRTGSGNTIYF. CDR3 DNA: TGTGCCAGCAGCCAGAGGACAGGCTCTGGAAACACCATATATTTT.

The rearrangement joins TRBV5-5 to TRBJ2-1; weak D call: TRBD2 (5 bases). The V gene's germline CDR1 is SGHKS and CDR2 YYEKEE (reference sequence). This CDR3 has 14 residues. The ends were cut back, 0 bases at V and 8 bases at J, with 12 bases in the middle. CDR3 residues: CASSLVIGNDEQFF. As DNA, the CDR3 is TGTGCCAGCAGCTTGGTTATCGGGAACGATGAGCAGTTCTTC.

The chain combines TRBV4-1 with TRBJ1-3, with D maybe TRBD1 (6 bases). The CDR3 is 14 amino acids. V lost 1 base, J lost 10 bases, and 14 bases lay in between. Germline V lookup: CDR1 MGHRA, CDR2 YSYEKL. DNA for the CDR3: TGCGCCAGCAGCCAAGGGACAGCGGTAGAGACCATATATTTT. It encodes CASSQGTAVETIYF.

V and J are TRBV4-3 and TRBJ2-7; a weak D match, TRBD2 (5 bases). The CDR3 spans 15 residues. Trimming shortened V by 0 bases and J by 4 bases, and 13 bases separated the two germline ends. Germline V gives CDR1 LGHNA, CDR2 YSLEER. DNA of the CDR3: TGCGCCAGCAGCCAAGATCTAGCCAGTTTGTACGAGCAGTACTTC. Amino acid sequence: CASSQDLASLYEQYF.

This CDR3 is CASSPTSPGTDTQYF. CDR3 in DNA: TGTGCCAGCAGCCCGACTAGCCCCGGCACAGATACGCAGTATTTT. The chain is built from TRBV4-2 and TRBJ2-3, with 7 bases that match TRBD2. CDR3 length: 15 residues. The germline V gene has CDR1 LGHNA and CDR2 YNFKEQ. The V and J ends lost 4 bases and 1 base, in that order; junction bases with no gene match: 5.

This chain joins TRBV5-4 and TRBJ2-7; maybe TRBD1 (5 bases). V was clipped by 0 bases and J by 3 bases, with 13 bases between them. The CDR3 totals 15 residues. The V gene's germline CDR1 is SGHNT and CDR2 YYREEE (reference sequence). CDR3 in amino acids: CASSLGLRQSYEQYF. Here the CDR3 DNA reads TGTGCCAGCAGCTTGGGGTTGCGACAGAGCTACGAGCAGTACTTC.